This T cell receptor beta chain came from a study of cytomegalovirus exposure and HLA in healthy donors. 13 Jbeta primers and 60 Vbeta primers were used for the PCR. The repertoire was sequenced with immunoSEQ multiplex PCR; TCRdb's copy has only in-frame clones and lacks some. The data show around 100,000 clones, roughly 78% seen once. Study-level findings and limits: Most TCR sequences were seen very rarely across donors, but some public TCRs occurred in many.

Comments on this clone: What it recognizes is unknown. Other DNA sequences of this sample code for an identical CDR3.

The germline V gene has CDR1 SGHRS and CDR2 YFSETQ. The CDR3 totals 15 residues. V lost 4 bases, J lost 0 bases, and 14 bases lay in between. This chain joins TRBV5-1 and TRBJ2-7; maybe TRBD2 (6 bases). The TCR sequence derives from a woman in her 40s in good health and CMV-seronegative. The sample was PBMCs. The CDR3: CASSPRDGSSYEQYF. The CDR3 region has the DNA TGCGCCAGCAGCCCGAGGGACGGGAGCTCCTACGAGCAGTACTTC.